One sample yielded the 14 T cell receptor beta chains listed below, sequenced in a study of cytomegalovirus exposure and HLA in healthy donors. Vbeta (60) and Jbeta (13) primers were used in the PCR. Assay: immunoSEQ multiplex PCR; the TCRdb copy retains only in-frame clones and omits some. The repertoire holds some 130,000 clones, roughly 84% seen once, with roughly 2.6% in the top ten. The sequenced sample was PBMCs. These receptors were obtained from a man aged 50 to 60 in good health and CMV-seronegative.

V usage is TRBV30 and J usage is TRBJ1-2, with a tentative D call TRBD1 (5 bases). V was trimmed by 0 bases and J by 8 bases, leaving 16 bases between them. The V gene's germline CDR1 is GTSNPN and CDR2 SVGIG (reference sequence). The CDR3 spans 14 residues. The CDR3 loop reads CAWSVLVGGAGYTF. The CDR3 nucleotides are TGTGCCTGGAGTGTACTCGTCGGAGGGGCCGGCTACACCTTC.

The rearrangement joins TRBV5-4 to TRBJ2-7; the D gene is possibly TRBD1 (6 bases). This CDR3 has 15 residues. CDR1 SGHNT and CDR2 YYREEE come from the germline V gene (reference sequence). Trimming removed 0 bases from V and 5 bases from J, with 15 bases in between. The CDR3 nucleotides are TGTGCCAGCAGCTTGGGTCAGGGGTTGAAAGACGAGCAGTACTTC. It is translated as CASSLGQGLKDEQYF.

This clone was seen more than once but under ten times. The chain employs TRBV6-5 and TRBJ1-6; possibly TRBD1 for D (5 bases). This CDR3 is built from 14 residues. V lost 6 bases to trimming and J lost 9 bases, with 15 bases between them. CDR1 MNHEY and CDR2 SVGAGI come from the germline V gene. The CDR3 reads CASSRTGRGSPLHF. CDR3 coding DNA: TGTGCCAGCAGCAGGACCGGTAGGGGTTCACCCCTCCACTTT.

The CDR3 bases are TGTGCCAGCAGCAAACCGACAGGGTGGGAGACCCAGTACTTC. This gives the protein CASSKPTGWETQYF. This chain connects TRBV5-6 to TRBJ2-5; TRBD1 matches at 7 bases. The germline CDR1 and CDR2 sequences are SGHDT and YYEEEE. This CDR3 comprises 14 residues. Unmatched junction bases numbered 8, after V lost 4 bases and J lost 5 bases. Using reference TRBV5-6 and TRBJ2-5 for the parts outside the CDR3, the full variable domain is DAGVTQSPTHLIKTRGQQVTLRCSPKSGHDTVSWYQQALGQGPQFIFQYYEEEERQRGNFPDRFSGHQFPNYSSELNVNALLLGDSALYLCASSKPTGWETQYFGPGTRLLVL.

V gene TRBV2 combines with J gene TRBJ2-5, with 9 bases fitting TRBD1. There are 16 residues in the CDR3. After removal of 4 bases from V and 4 bases from J, the junction contained 10 bases not matched to a gene. Germline values: CDR1 SNHLY, CDR2 FYNNEI. The CDR3 DNA reads as TGTGCCAGCAGTGGGCATGGGACAGGGTTCGTAGAGACCCAGTACTTC. Amino acid sequence: CASSGHGTGFVETQYF.

This chain uses TRBV18 with TRBJ2-6; the match to TRBD1 covers 11 bases. CDR1 KGHSH and CDR2 LQKENI come from the germline V gene. The CDR3 totals 17 residues. V lost 6 bases to trimming and J lost 1 base; unmatched junction nucleotides: 5. CDR3 loop: CASSIGQGASGANVLTF. CDR3 sequence (DNA): TGTGCCAGCTCTATAGGACAGGGGGCGTCTGGGGCCAACGTCCTGACTTTC. Combining the CDR3 with reference TRBV18 and TRBJ2-6 gives the whole variable domain NAGVMQNPRHLVRRRGQEARLRCSPMKGHSHVYWYRQLPEEGLKFMVYLQKENIIDESGMPKERFSAEFPKEGPSILRIQQVVRGDSAAYFCASSIGQGASGANVLTFGAGSRLTVL.

The chain is built from TRBV2 and TRBJ2-1; possible D gene TRBD2, 6 bases. V was cut by 7 bases and J by 9 bases, with 16 bases left in between. The germline V gene encodes CDR1 SNHLY and CDR2 FYNNEI. The CDR3 covers 13 residues. The CDR3 nucleotides are TGTGCCAGCAACCGGGACTGGAATGGTGAGCAGTTCTTC. Translation gives CASNRDWNGEQFF.

The rearrangement joins TRBV7-9 to TRBJ1-2; the D gene is possibly TRBD1 (5 bases). V dropped 1 base and J dropped 6 bases, with 9 bases sitting between them. Germline CDR1 and CDR2: SEHNR and FQNEAQ (reference sequence). The length of the CDR3 is 13 residues. The chain's CDR3 is CASSLGAGDGYTF. As DNA, the CDR3 is TGTGCCAGCAGCTTAGGAGCGGGGGATGGCTACACCTTC. The full variable domain, with the rest looked up from reference TRBV7-9 and TRBJ1-2, is DTGVSQNPRHKITKRGQNVTFRCDPISEHNRLYWYRQTLGQGPEFLTYFQNEAQLEKSRLLSDRFSAERPKGSFSTLEIQRTEQGDSAMYLCASSLGAGDGYTFGSGTRLTVV.

The V and J genes are TRBV7-2 and TRBJ2-3; 9 bases agree with TRBD1. Germline CDR1 SGHTA, CDR2 FQGNSA. V lost 4 bases, J lost 3 bases, and 8 bases stayed unmatched. The CDR3 covers 16 residues. The CDR3 DNA sequence: TGTGCCAGCAGCTCCCTACCGGGACAGGGTACAGATACGCAGTATTTT. Its protein product is CASSSLPGQGTDTQYF.

The rearrangement links TRBV6-5 to TRBJ2-7; 7 nucleotides line up with TRBD2. The CDR3 has 15 amino acids. Per the germline V gene, CDR1 is MNHEY and CDR2 is SVGAGI. The J segment lost 0 bases and the V segment lost 0 bases, leaving 2 bases of the junction unmatched. CDR3 DNA sequence: TGTGCCAGCAGTTACTCCGGGGGGAACTCCTACGAGCAGTACTTC. Translating gives CASSYSGGNSYEQYF.

V is TRBV19 and J is TRBJ2-1; TRBD2 matches 7 bases. Germline V lookup: CDR1 LNHDA, CDR2 SQIVND (reference sequence). The CDR3 spans 18 residues. With V trimmed by 6 bases and J by 8 bases, 22 bases remained unmatched. Written as DNA, the CDR3 is TGTGCCAGTAGGGGGGGGGTAGCTGTTCTCCAGATCGTGGATGAGCAGTTCTTC. Protein product: CASRGGVAVLQIVDEQFF.

This sequence joins TRBV2 and TRBJ2-7; perhaps TRBD1 as D (6 bases). CDR1 and CDR2 from the germline V gene are SNHLY and FYNNEI. The V end was cut by 8 bases, the J end by 1 base, with 15 bases between. CDR3 length equals 14 residues. The CDR3 region is CASLFRGSSYEQYF. The CDR3 coding sequence is TGTGCCAGCCTCTTCAGGGGATCTTCCTACGAGCAGTACTTC. Variable domain in full (rest from reference TRBV2 and TRBJ2-7): EPEVTQTPSHQVTQMGQEVILRCVPISNHLYFYWYRQILGQKVEFLVSFYNNEISEKSEIFDDQFSVERPDGSNFTLKIRSTKLEDSAMYFCASLFRGSSYEQYFGPGTRLTVT.

V gene TRBV5-1 combines with J gene TRBJ2-7, with 8 bases that match TRBD1. CDR3 length equals 16 residues. Germline CDR1 reads SGHRS; CDR2 reads YFSETQ. With V trimmed by 0 bases and J by 0 bases, 5 bases remained unmatched. The DNA of the CDR3 is TGCGCCAGCAGCTTGGACGGGACAGGCAGCTCCTACGAGCAGTACTTC. Residues: CASSLDGTGSSYEQYF.

The J gene is TRBJ1-5, the V gene TRBV4-1; 7 nucleotides match TRBD1. Per germline, CDR1 MGHRA and CDR2 YSYEKL. The CDR3 length is 13 residues. J lost 5 bases, V lost 5 bases, and 3 bases had no gene match. The CDR3 protein is CASSGTADQPQHF. CDR3 DNA: TGCGCCAGCAGCGGGACAGCTGATCAGCCCCAGCATTTT.